The rows below give T cell receptor beta chains drawn from one sample of a study of blood T cells in healthy people across ages. TCRdb recomputed calls from the 5' RACE reads with MiXCR, one row per CDR3 protein. The sample yields some 1.5 million distinct CDR3 sequences, approximately 43% seen once. The sample consisted of blood. Receptors originate from a woman between 18 and 29 years old in good health. Each CDR3 is given without its conserved first and last residue. The order of the fields is V gene, CDR3 protein.

TRBV3-1	ASTSRGSYEQY
TRBV12-3/TRBV12-4	ASSFGTSLEAQY
TRBV4-3	ASSQDHRAGNYGYT
TRBV28	ASNLLGFAYEQY
TRBV3-1	ASSQMTRETQY
TRBV5-5	ASSLDRRPGQGGRSLETQY
TRBV11-2	ASSPPSSISYNEQY
TRBV20-1	SAQTSRGTSTDTQY
TRBV11-2	ATSSATQETQY
TRBV3-1	ASSQVVVSSYNEQF
TRBV3-1	ASHSSGSYNEQY
TRBV4-1	ASSQDSPGTQY
TRBV11-2	ASSSPDTGGY
TRBV27	ASSPGQNYEQF